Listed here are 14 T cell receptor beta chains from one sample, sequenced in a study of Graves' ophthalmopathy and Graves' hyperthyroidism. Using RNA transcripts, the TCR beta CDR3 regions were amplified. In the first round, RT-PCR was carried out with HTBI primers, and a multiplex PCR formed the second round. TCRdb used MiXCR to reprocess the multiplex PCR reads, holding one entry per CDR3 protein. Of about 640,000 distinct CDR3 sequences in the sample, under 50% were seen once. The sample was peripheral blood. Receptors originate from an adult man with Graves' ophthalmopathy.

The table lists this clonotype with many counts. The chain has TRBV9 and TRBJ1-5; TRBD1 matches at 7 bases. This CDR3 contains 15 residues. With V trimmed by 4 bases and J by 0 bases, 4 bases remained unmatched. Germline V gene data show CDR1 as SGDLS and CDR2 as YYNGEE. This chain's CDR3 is CASSTGQVSNQPQHF. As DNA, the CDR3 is TGTGCCAGCAGCACCGGACAGGTTAGCAATCAGCCCCAGCATTTT.

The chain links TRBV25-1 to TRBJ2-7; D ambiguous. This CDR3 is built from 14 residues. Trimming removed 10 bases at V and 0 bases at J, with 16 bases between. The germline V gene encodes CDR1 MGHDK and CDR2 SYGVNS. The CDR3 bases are TGTGCCACCTCTCGGGCCAGAAGCTCCTACGAGCAGTACTTC. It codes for CATSRARSSYEQYF.

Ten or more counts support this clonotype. DNA of the CDR3: TGCGCCAGCAGGGCGGGACAGGGCGGCTACGAGCAGTACTTC. Protein product: CASRAGQGGYEQYF. V usage is TRBV5-1 and J usage is TRBJ2-7; 9 bases align to TRBD1. V was clipped by 5 bases and J by 3 bases; unmatched bases: 6. In germline, CDR1 is SGHRS, CDR2 YFSETQ. The CDR3 has 14 residues.

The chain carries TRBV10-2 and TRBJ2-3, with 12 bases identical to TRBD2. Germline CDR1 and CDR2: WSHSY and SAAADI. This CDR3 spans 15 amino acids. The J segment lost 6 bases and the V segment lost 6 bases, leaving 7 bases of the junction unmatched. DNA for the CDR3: TGCGCCAGCAGAGATGGGCTAGCGGGGGGGGATACGCAGTATTTT. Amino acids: CASRDGLAGGDTQYF.

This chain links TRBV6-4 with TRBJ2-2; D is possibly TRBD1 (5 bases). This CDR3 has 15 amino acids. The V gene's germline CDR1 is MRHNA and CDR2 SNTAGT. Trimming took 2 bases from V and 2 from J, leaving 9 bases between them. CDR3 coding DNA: TGTGCCAGCAGTGACGGGCAGGGTAACACCGGGGAGCTGTTTTTT. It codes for CASSDGQGNTGELFF.

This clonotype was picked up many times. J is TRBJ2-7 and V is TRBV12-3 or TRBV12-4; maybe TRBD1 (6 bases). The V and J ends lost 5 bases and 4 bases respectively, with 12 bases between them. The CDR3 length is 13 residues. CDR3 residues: CASSPGQFYEQYF. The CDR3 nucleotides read TGTGCCAGCAGTCCCGGACAGTTTTACGAGCAGTACTTC.

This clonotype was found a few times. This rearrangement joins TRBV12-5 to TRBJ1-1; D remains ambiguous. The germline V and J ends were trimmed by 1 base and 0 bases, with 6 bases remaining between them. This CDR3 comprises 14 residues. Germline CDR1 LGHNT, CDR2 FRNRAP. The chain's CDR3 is CASGLGALNTEAFF. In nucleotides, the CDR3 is TGTGCTAGTGGTTTGGGCGCATTGAACACTGAAGCTTTCTTT.

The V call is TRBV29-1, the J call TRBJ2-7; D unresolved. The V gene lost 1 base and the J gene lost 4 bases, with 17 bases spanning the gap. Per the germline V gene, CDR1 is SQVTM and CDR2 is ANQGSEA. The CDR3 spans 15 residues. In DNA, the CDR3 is TGCAGCGTTGAAGGATTCGGTTCGGGTAGTTACGAGCAGTACTTC. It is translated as CSVEGFGSGSYEQYF.

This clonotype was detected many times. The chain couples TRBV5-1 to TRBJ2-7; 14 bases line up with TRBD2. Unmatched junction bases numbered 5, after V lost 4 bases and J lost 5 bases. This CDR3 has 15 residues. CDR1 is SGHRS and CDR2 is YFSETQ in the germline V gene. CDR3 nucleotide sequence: TGCGCCAGCAGCCTAGGACTAGCGGGAGGCCACGAGCAGTACTTC. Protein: CASSLGLAGGHEQYF.

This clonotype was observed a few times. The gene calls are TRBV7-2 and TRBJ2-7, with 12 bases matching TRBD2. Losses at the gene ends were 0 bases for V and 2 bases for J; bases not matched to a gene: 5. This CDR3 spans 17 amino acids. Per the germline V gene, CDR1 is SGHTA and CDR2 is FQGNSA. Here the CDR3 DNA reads TGTGCCAGCAGCTTAGCGGTGGCTAGCGGGGGGGCCTACGAGCAGTACTTC. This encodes CASSLAVASGGAYEQYF.

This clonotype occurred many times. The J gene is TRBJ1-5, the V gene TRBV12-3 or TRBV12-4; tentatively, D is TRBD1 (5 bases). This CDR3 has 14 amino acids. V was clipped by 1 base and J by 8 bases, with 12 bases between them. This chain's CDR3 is CASSLGSGGEPQHF. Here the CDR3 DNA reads TGTGCCAGCAGTTTAGGGTCGGGGGGAGAGCCCCAGCATTTT.

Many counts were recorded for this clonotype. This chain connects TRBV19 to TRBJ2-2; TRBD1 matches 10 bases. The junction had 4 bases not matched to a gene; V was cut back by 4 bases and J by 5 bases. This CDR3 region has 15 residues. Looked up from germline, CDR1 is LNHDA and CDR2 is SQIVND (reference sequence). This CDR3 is CASSTRDRGTGELFF. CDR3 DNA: TGTGCCAGTAGTACCCGGGACAGGGGAACCGGGGAGCTGTTTTTT.

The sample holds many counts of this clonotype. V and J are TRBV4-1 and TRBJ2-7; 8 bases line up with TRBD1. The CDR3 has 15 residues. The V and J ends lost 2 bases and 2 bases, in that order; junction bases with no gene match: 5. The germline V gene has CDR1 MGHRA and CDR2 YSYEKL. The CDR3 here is CASSQRTGMTYEQYF. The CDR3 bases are TGCGCCAGCAGCCAAAGGACAGGGATGACCTACGAGCAGTACTTC.

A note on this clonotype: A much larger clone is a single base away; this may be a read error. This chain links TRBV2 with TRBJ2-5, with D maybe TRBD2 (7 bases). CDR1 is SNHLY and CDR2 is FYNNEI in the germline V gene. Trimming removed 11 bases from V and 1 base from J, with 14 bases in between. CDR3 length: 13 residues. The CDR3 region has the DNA TGTGCCGGCGGCGGGGGCCCCCAAGAGACCCAGTACTTC. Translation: CAGGGGPQETQYF.